Below, one T cell receptor (beta chain) is given with its context. Trimming cost V 6 bases and J 4 bases, with 12 bases left between them. From germline, CDR1 is MNHEY and CDR2 SVGAGI. The CDR3 spans 13 residues. This entry is derived from a study of blood T cell repertoires in COVID-19. Study as a whole: There were acute and convalescent COVID-19 samples, and they came from the United States, Italy and Spain.

Seattle researchers signed up patients amid active infection and tracked them longitudinally. In the authors' workflow: Reference gene primer amplification in the assay estimated nucleated cell counts. Assay used: immunoSEQ multiplex PCR; TCRdb lists only in-frame clones, some missing. V and J calls and clone size are given by that table; D and trimming were obtained from the DNA. The data show 220,000 or so clones, with about 81% seen just once and roughly 8.2% held by the top ten. Sequencing was performed on peripheral blood. The sequence derives from a woman older than 75 with COVID-19, enrolled during active disease. The chain has TRBV6-5 and TRBJ1-2, with unresolved D. CDR3: CASRFPGSYGYTF. The CDR3 DNA reads as TGTGCCAGCAGGTTTCCAGGTTCCTATGGCTACACCTTC.